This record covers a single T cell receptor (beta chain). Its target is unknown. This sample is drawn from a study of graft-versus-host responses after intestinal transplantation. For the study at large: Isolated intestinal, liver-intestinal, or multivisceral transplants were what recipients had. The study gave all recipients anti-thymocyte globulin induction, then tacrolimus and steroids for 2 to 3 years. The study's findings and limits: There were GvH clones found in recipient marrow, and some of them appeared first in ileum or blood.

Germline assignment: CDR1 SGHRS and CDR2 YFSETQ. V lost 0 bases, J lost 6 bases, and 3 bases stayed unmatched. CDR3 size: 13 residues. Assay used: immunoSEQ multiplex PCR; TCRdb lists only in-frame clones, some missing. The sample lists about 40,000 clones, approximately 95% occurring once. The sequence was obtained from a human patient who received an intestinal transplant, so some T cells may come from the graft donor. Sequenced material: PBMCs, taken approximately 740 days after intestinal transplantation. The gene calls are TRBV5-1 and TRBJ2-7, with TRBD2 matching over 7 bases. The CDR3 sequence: CASSLGEGSEQYF. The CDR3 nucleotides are TGCGCCAGCAGCTTGGGGGAGGGGTCCGAGCAGTACTTC.